Only a few counts were recorded for the clone carrying this TCR beta chain. Antigen unknown. The TCR beta library used iRepertoire HTBI primers with Arm-PCR amplification of CDR3. TCRdb itself ran the multiplex PCR reads through MiXCR, one entry per CDR3 protein. The top ten hold roughly 8% of the sample, which has 400,000 to 500,000 distinct CDR3 sequences, over 14% seen once. This specimen belongs to a study of regulatory T cells in long-lasting Graves disease. Points from the study as a whole: Those with persistent disease had in common more public clonotypes (about 2,500) than new patients (about 900). Favoring TRBV28, TRBJ1-2 and TRBJ2-5 was a feature seen in persistent disease.

Indicated time point: newly diagnosed GD, antithyroid drugs for less than 3 months. The authors made the TCR library using RNA they extracted from PBMCs. Into tubes containing EDTA, approximately 9.4 milliliters of peripheral blood were drawn. The CDR3 contains 11 residues. Germline V CDR1 and CDR2: MDHEN, SYDVKM. The V gene lost 6 bases and the J gene lost 7 bases, with 10 bases spanning the gap. The same sample was also studied in work on T cells in Graves' hyperthyroidism and ophthalmopathy.

The chain carries TRBV28 and TRBJ2-7; D may be TRBD2 (6 bases). Specimen: peripheral blood mononuclear cells (PBMCs), collected at new diagnosis, from a patient treated with antithyroid drugs. This TCR was recovered from a woman aged 40 to 49 with Graves disease. The CDR3 reads CASRHLAEQYF. CDR3 in DNA: TGTGCCAGCAGACACCTAGCGGAGCAGTACTTC.